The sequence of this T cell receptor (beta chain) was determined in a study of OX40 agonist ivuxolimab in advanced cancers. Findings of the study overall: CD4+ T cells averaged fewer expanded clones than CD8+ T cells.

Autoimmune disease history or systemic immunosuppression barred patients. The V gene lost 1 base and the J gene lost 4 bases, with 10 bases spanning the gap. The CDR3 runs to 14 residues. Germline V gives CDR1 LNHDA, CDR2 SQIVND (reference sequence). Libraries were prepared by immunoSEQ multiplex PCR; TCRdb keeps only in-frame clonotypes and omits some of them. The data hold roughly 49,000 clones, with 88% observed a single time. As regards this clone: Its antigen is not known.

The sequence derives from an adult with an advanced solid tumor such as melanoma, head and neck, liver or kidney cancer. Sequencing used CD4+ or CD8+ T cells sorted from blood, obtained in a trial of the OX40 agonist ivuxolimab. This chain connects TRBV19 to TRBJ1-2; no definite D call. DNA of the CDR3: TGTGCCAGTAGTATAGTTGGGCAGACCTATGGCTACACCTTC. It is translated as CASSIVGQTYGYTF.